This T cell receptor (beta chain) was captured in a study of shared clonotypes between healthy human individuals. CD45RO-negative, CCR7-positively selected cells formed the naive CD8 fraction, excluding terminally differentiated effector memory CD45RA+ cells. Points from the study as a whole: Naive subsets generally had larger estimated richness than memory subsets. A small donor pool kept down the genetic and exposure-history diversity that was represented.

Only in-frame clones appear in the TCRdb table, and some are missing; sequencing was by immunoSEQ multiplex PCR. This table has about 2.2 million clones, 80% to 95% appearing once. Note on this clone: Its antigen is not known.

The V gene lost 3 bases and the J gene lost 9 bases, with 18 bases spanning the gap. Germline V gives CDR1 MNHNS, CDR2 SASEGT. The CDR3 sequence is 15 residues long. What was sequenced was naive CD8+ T cells from PBMCs. The J gene is TRBJ2-1, the V gene TRBV6-1; D may be TRBD2 (7 bases). The clonotype comes from a man younger than 30 in good health. Some clones in this sample may be carry-over from other donors' samples. DNA for the CDR3: TGTGCCAGCAGTGACCTCGGGGGGCTGGGGGGTGAGCAGTTCTTC. Protein sequence: CASSDLGGLGGEQFF.